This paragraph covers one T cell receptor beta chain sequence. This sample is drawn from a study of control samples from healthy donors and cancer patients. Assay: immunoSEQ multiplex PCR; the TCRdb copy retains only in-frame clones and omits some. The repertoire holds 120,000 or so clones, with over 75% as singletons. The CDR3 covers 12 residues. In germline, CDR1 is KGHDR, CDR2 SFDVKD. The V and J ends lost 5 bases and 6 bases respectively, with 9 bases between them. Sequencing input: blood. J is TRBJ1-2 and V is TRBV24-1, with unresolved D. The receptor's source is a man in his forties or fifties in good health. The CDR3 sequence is CATSVGGDGYTF. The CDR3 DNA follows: TGTGCCACCAGTGTGGGAGGCGATGGCTACACCTTC.